The table lists the clone carrying this T cell receptor beta chain with a count of one. Its antigen is not identified. This record belongs to a study of OX40 agonist ivuxolimab in advanced cancers. At the level of the study: Ivuxolimab was delivered to patients intravenously every 2 weeks at doses spanning 0.01 to 10 mg/kg. The dose-escalation cohort had hepatocellular carcinoma, melanoma, renal cell or head and neck cancer. Study results and caveats: Which antigen the expanded peripheral T cells recognized is unknown.

Between the trimmed V and J ends, which lost 4 bases and 0 bases, there was a span of 14 bases. The CDR3 runs 16 residues. CDR1 SGHDT and CDR2 YYEEEE come from the germline V gene. TCRdb's table, derived via immunoSEQ multiplex PCR, lists solely in-frame clones and lacks some. The table lists some 30,000 clones, approximately 89% of them singletons. The chain joins TRBV5-6 to TRBJ1-5; possible D gene TRBD1, 6 bases. The specimen comprised CD4+ or CD8+ T cells sorted from blood, sampled in a trial of the OX40 agonist ivuxolimab. The receptor's source is an adult with an advanced solid tumor such as melanoma, head and neck, liver or kidney cancer. In nucleotides, the CDR3 is TGTGCCAGCAGCCAGGCGGGGGGCAATAGCAATCAGCCCCAGCATTTT. As protein: CASSQAGGNSNQPQHF.